This note documents a single T cell receptor (beta chain) sequence. The antigen remains undetermined. The data originate from a study of CD8 T cells in ankylosing spondylitis. Study observations and caveats: In reactive arthritis synovial fluid and blood, some motif variants had been reported before.

In making TCR beta libraries, quantitative 5'-RACE with molecular barcodes was used. TCRdb re-derived calls from the 5' RACE reads in MiXCR, one entry per CDR3 protein. The data hold some 26,000 distinct CDR3 sequences, with about 15% observed a single time. Germline values: CDR1 SEHNR, CDR2 FQNEAQ (reference sequence). Trimming stripped 0 bases from V and 5 bases from J, with 7 bases between. The CDR3 covers 14 residues. The origin of this receptor is a male donor with ankylosing spondylitis or in good health (not recorded which). What was sequenced was blood. The chain links TRBV7-9 to TRBJ2-2; no clear D gene. The CDR3 sequence: CASSLALGTGELFF. In DNA form, the CDR3 reads TGTGCCAGCAGCTTAGCGCTCGGGACCGGGGAGCTGTTTTTT.